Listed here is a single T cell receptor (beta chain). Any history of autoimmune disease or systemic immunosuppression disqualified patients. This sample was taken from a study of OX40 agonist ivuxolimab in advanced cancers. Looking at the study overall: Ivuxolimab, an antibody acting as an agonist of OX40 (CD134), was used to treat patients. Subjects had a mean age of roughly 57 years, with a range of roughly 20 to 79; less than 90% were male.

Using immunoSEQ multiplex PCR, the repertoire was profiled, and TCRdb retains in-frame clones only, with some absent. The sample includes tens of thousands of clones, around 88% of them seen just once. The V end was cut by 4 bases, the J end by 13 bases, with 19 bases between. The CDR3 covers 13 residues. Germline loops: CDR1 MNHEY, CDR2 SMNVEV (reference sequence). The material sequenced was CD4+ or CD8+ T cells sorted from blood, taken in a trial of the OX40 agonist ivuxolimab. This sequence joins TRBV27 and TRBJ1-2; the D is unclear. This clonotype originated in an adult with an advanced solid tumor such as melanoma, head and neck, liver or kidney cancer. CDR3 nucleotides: TGTGCCAGCAGTTCAAACGGGCACGGAGAGGTCACCTTC. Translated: CASSSNGHGEVTF.